This record concerns one T cell receptor beta chain sequence. Its antigen is unidentified. Only in-frame clones appear in the TCRdb table, and some are missing; sequencing was by immunoSEQ multiplex PCR. The sample yields about 2.4 million clones, 93% seen once. This CDR3 region has 16 residues. The germline V gene has CDR1 MNHEY and CDR2 SMNVEV (reference sequence). Germline trimming cut 2 bases from V and 7 bases from J; bases unmatched to any gene: 7. This sample is part of a study of shared clonotypes between healthy human individuals. Whole-study findings and limits: Sorted-subset sequencing, rarefaction showed, was incomplete despite large depth. Only a few donors were included, so the genetic and exposure-history diversity represented was limited.

The chain is built from TRBV27 and TRBJ2-7; TRBD2 matches 14 bases. The sample taken for sequencing was naive CD4+ T cells from PBMCs. Subset here: CD45RA+ positively selected. This TCR came from a man younger than 30 in good health. Some clones in this sample may be carry-over from other donors' samples. CDR3 sequence (DNA): TGTGCCAGCAGTTTACGACTAGCGGGAGGGCGGGGGGAGCAGTACTTC. It encodes CASSLRLAGGRGEQYF.